This T cell receptor beta chain originates from a study of Tregs in tolerant kidney transplant recipients. Trimming cost V 5 bases and J 9 bases, with 8 bases left between them. The germline CDR1 and CDR2 sequences are MNHEY and SMNVEV (reference sequence). This CDR3 region has 11 residues. Notes on this clone: Its target is not known.

Notes on the study in general: No direct test of biological reproducibility was done here. Few patients were studied, so findings need validation in larger groups. Tregs expanded with activated donor B cells seemed most donor-specific.

The method was immunoSEQ multiplex PCR; TCRdb's version includes in-frame clones alone and lacks a portion of them. The sample yields 100,000 to 120,000 clones, 90% seen once. This chain connects TRBV27 to TRBJ2-1; D is uncertain. The sequence was obtained from a human donor who received a combined kidney and bone marrow transplant. The input for sequencing was CD4+ T cells from blood, taken before the transplant. CDR3 sequence: CASSSHGEQFF. CDR3 nucleotides: TGTGCCAGCAGTAGCCACGGTGAGCAGTTCTTC.